This TCR beta chain was retrieved from a study of shared clonotypes between healthy human individuals. Study details: Every donor yielded three CD4 naive, three CD4 memory, two CD8 naive and one CD8 memory plate. Points from the study as a whole: A small donor pool kept down the genetic and exposure-history diversity that was represented. Sampling used blood alone; tissue repertoires probably differ.

The CDR3 length is 16 residues. Per the germline V gene, CDR1 is MNHEY and CDR2 is SMNVEV (reference sequence). The V end was cut by 0 bases, the J end by 2 bases, with 11 bases between. Using immunoSEQ multiplex PCR, the repertoire was profiled, and TCRdb retains in-frame clones only, with some absent. Counted here are about 2,100,000 clones, 85% to 95% occurring once; the ten biggest clones make up about 1.5%. Naive CD8 cells were CD45RO-negative, positively selected for CCR7, excluding terminally differentiated effector memory CD45RA+ cells. About this clone: The antigen is undetermined.

Sequencing input: naive CD8+ T cells from PBMCs. J is TRBJ2-1 and V is TRBV27, with D possibly called TRBD1 or TRBD2 (5 bases each). This TCR was recovered from a man aged 18 to 29 in good health. Some clones in this sample may be carry-over from other donors' samples. The CDR3 spells CASSLSASRAYNEQFF. CDR3 DNA sequence: TGTGCCAGCAGTTTATCGGCTAGCAGGGCCTACAATGAGCAGTTCTTC.